This T cell receptor beta chain was identified during a study of blood T cell repertoires in COVID-19. Study as a whole: Samples representing acute and convalescent COVID-19 were sourced from the United States, Italy and Spain. PBMCs, B-cell-depleted T cells, or T cells were the source of the cDNA or gDNA that made up the material.

Original processing methods: Reference gene primer amplification yielded estimated nucleated cell counts. Method: immunoSEQ multiplex PCR; TCRdb's copy keeps in-frame clones and lacks some. V and J calls and clone size come straight from that table; D and trimming were deduced from the DNA. The data contain 200,000 to 300,000 clones, over 90% of them singletons. Seattle cases were enrolled at active infection and followed longitudinally. The trim removed 6 bases at V and 0 bases at J, leaving 4 bases unmatched. This CDR3 has 14 amino acids. Germline V gene data show CDR1 as SGHNT and CDR2 as YYREEE (reference sequence).

The gene calls are TRBV5-4 and TRBJ2-3; 7 bases line up with TRBD1. The sequence came from a man aged 25 to 45 with COVID-19, enrolled during active disease. Material: peripheral blood. CDR3 in amino acids: CASNLGQSTDTQYF. CDR3 nucleotide sequence: TGTGCCAGCAACCTGGGACAGAGCACAGATACGCAGTATTTT.